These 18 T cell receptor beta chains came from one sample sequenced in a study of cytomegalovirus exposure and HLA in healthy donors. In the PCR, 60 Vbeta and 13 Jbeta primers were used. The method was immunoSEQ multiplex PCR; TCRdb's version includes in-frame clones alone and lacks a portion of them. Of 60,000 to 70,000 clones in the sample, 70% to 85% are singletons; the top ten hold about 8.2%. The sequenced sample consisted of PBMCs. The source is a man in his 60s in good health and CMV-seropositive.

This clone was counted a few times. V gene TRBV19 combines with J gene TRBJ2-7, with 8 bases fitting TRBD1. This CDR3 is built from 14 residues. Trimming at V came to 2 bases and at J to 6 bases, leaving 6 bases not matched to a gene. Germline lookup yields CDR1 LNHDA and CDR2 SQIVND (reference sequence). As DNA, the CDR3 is TGTGCCAGTAGTATAAGGTCAGGGGGCGGCGAGCAGTACTTC. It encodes CASSIRSGGGEQYF.

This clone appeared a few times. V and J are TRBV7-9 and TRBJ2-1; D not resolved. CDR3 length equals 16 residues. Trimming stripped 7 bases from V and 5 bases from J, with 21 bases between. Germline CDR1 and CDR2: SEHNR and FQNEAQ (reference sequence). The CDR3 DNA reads TGTGCCAGCACTCCCCCCTCGGGTAGCCTTAACAATGAGCAGTTCTTC. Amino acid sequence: CASTPPSGSLNNEQFF.

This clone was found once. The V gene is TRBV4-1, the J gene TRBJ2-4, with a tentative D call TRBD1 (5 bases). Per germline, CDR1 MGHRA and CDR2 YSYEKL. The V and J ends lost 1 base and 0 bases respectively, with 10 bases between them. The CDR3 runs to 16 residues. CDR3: CASSQGPGLAKNIQYF. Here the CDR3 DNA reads TGCGCCAGCAGCCAAGGTCCAGGGTTAGCCAAAAACATTCAGTACTTC.

Here the CDR3 reads CASSSGLAEETQYF. For the CDR3, the DNA is TGTGCCAGCAGCTCGGGACTAGCCGAGGAGACCCAGTACTTC. The chain employs TRBV11-3 and TRBJ2-5, with 9 bases fitting TRBD2. Germline V lookup: CDR1 SGHNT, CDR2 YENEEA. The CDR3 is 14 amino acids. The V and J ends lost 4 bases and 5 bases, in that order; junction bases with no gene match: 5.

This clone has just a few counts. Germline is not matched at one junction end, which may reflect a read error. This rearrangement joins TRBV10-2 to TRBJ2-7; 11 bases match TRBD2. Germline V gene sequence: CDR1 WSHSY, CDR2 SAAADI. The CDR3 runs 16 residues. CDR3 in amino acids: CASSDRLAGTSHEQYF. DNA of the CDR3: TGCGCCAGCAGTGATCGACTAGCGGGAACCTCCCACGAGCAGTACTTC.

In DNA form, the CDR3 reads TGTGCCAGCAGTTACGGGACTAGCAGGATGGAGACCCAGTACTTC. Its protein is CASSYGTSRMETQYF. The rearrangement links TRBV6-5 to TRBJ2-5; TRBD2 aligns across 9 bases. CDR3 size: 15 residues. Trimming took 2 bases from V and 5 from J; bases not matched to a gene: 6. The V gene's germline CDR1 is MNHEY and CDR2 SVGAGI.

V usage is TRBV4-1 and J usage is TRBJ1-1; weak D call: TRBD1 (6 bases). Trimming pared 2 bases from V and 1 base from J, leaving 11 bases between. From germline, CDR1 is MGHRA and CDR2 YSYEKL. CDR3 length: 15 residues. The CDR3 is CASSQTRDTNTEAFF. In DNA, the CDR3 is TGCGCCAGCAGCCAAACCCGGGACACGAACACTGAAGCTTTCTTT.

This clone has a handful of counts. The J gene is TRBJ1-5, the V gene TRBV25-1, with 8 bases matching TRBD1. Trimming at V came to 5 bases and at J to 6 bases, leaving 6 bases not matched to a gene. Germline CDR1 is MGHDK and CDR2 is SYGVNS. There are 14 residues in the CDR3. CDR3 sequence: CASSPTGDVQPQHF. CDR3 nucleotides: TGTGCCAGCAGTCCGACAGGGGATGTTCAGCCCCAGCATTTT.

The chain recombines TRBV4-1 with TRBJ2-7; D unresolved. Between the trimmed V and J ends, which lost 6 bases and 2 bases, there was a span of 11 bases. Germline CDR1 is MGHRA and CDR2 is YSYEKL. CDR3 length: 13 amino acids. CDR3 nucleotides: TGCGCCAGCAGTCCACAGAACACCTACGAGCAGTACTTC. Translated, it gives CASSPQNTYEQYF.

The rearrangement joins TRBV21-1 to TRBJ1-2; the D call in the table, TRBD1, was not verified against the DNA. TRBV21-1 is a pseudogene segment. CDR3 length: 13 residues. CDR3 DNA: TGTGCCAGCAGGGTGAAGGTACAGAAGAGCTACACCTTC. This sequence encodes CASRVKVQKSYTF.

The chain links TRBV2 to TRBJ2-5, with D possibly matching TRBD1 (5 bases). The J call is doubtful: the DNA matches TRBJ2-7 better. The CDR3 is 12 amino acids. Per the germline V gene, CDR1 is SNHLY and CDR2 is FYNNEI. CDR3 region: CASSDRAYEQYF. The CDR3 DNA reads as TGTGCCAGCAGTGACAGGGCCTACGAGCAGTACTTC.

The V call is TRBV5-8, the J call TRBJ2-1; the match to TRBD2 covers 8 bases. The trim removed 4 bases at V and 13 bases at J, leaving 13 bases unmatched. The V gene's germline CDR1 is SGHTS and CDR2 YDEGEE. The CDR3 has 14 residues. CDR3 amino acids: CASSLKGAGEEQFF. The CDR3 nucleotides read TGTGCCAGCAGCCTGAAGGGAGCGGGAGAGGAACAGTTCTTC.

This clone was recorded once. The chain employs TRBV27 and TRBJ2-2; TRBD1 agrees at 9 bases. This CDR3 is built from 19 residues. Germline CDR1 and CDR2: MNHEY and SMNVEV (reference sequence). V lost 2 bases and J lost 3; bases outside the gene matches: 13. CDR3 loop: CASSLGGTGRLRHTGELFF. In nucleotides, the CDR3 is TGTGCCAGCAGTTTAGGTGGGACAGGGCGTCTTAGGCACACCGGGGAGCTGTTTTTT.

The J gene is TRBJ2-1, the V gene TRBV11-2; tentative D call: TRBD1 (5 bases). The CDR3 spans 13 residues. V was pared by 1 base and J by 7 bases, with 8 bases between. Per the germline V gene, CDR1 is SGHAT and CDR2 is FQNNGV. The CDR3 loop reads CASSLGSGNEQFF. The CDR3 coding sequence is TGTGCCAGCAGCTTAGGTTCAGGGAATGAGCAGTTCTTC.

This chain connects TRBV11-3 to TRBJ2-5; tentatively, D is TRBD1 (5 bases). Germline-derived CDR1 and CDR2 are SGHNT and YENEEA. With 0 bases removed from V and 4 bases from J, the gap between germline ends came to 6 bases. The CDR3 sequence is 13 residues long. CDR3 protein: CASSLDQGETQYF. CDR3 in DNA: TGTGCCAGCAGCTTAGATCAGGGAGAGACCCAGTACTTC.

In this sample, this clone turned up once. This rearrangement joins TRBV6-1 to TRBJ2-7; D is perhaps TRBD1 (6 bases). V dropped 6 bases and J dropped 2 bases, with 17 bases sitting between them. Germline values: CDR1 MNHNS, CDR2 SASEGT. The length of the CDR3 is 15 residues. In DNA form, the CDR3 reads TGTGCCAGCAGATTACAGGGAAAAGGAACCTACGAGCAGTACTTC. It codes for CASRLQGKGTYEQYF.

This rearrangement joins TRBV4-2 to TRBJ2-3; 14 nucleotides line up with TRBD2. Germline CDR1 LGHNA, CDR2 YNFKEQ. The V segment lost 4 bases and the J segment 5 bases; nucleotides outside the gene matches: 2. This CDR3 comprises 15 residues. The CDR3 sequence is CASSRGTSGGDTQYF. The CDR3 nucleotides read TGTGCCAGCAGCCGTGGGACTAGCGGGGGAGATACGCAGTATTTT.

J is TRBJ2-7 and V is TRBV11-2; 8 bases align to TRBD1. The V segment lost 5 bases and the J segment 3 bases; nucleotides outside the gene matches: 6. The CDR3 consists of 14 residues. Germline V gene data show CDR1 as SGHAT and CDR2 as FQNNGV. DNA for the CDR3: TGTGCCAGCAGCCTAAACAGGGGGAACTACGAGCAGTACTTC. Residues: CASSLNRGNYEQYF.